The 29 T cell receptor beta chains presented below share a single source sample, sequenced in a study of T cell changes during pregnancy in multiple sclerosis. Data came from immunoSEQ multiplex PCR; TCRdb stores just in-frame clones and leaves some out. The table lists about 72,000 clones, roughly 91% of them singletons. This specimen consisted of peripheral blood, obtained in the third trimester of pregnancy. These receptors came from a female donor in good health, enrolled as a control in a pregnancy study.

The rearrangement links TRBV11-2 to TRBJ1-2; 7 bases are shared with TRBD1. Germline CDR1 reads SGHAT; CDR2 reads FQNNGV. CDR3 length: 15 amino acids. V shed 8 bases and J 4 bases; nucleotides not matched to a gene: 13. The CDR3 here is CASHSLGQAGYGYTF. CDR3 coding DNA: TGTGCCAGCCATTCTCTCGGACAGGCGGGCTATGGCTACACCTTC.

V and J are TRBV16 and TRBJ1-1; D remains ambiguous. CDR1 KGHSY and CDR2 FQNENV come from the germline V gene. The CDR3 loop spans 14 amino acids. V gave up 5 bases and J gave up 4 bases, with 14 bases separating them. As DNA, the CDR3 is TGTGCCAGCAGCATCTTTCAGGAAGCCACTGAAGCTTTCTTT. This sequence encodes CASSIFQEATEAFF.

Written as DNA, the CDR3 is TGTGCCAGCTCATCCCTGGACAGGGCAGTAGGTGGAAACACCATATATTTT. This encodes CASSSLDRAVGGNTIYF. The chain has TRBV18 and TRBJ1-3, with 8 bases matching TRBD1. The CDR3 loop spans 17 amino acids. CDR1 is KGHSH and CDR2 is LQKENI in the germline V gene. Trimming took 5 bases from V and 3 from J; bases not matched to a gene: 12.

V usage is TRBV5-1 and J usage is TRBJ1-4; unclear D gene. This CDR3 has 15 amino acids. Trimming removed 0 bases from V and 3 bases from J, with 9 bases in between. Germline-derived CDR1 and CDR2 are SGHRS and YFSETQ. CDR3 nucleotide sequence: TGCGCCAGCAGCTTGGGGGCAGCGGCTAATGAAAAACTGTTTTTT. This codes for CASSLGAAANEKLFF.

The rearrangement joins TRBV11-2 to TRBJ2-5; possibly TRBD2 for D (8 bases). V was trimmed by 5 bases and J by 5 bases, leaving 30 bases between them. The CDR3 length is 19 residues. Germline CDR1 SGHAT, CDR2 FQNNGV. The CDR3 DNA reads TGTGCCAGCAGCCGCCGGGAGGGGGCGCGAAGTCGGCCATGGGAGACCCAGTACTTC. As protein: CASSRREGARSRPWETQYF.

The chain couples TRBV7-9 to TRBJ1-2, with D hard to call. V lost 1 base and J lost 0, with 6 bases in between. Looked up from germline, CDR1 is SEHNR and CDR2 is FQNEAQ (reference sequence). The CDR3 length is 14 residues. In nucleotides, the CDR3 is TGTGCCAGCAGCTTAGTGGCGGCTAACTATGGCTACACCTTC. Protein: CASSLVAANYGYTF.

The chain recombines TRBV2 with TRBJ2-7; D remains unclear. Trimming removed 6 bases at V and 1 base at J, with 10 bases between. This CDR3 is built from 13 residues. Germline V gene lookup returns CDR1 SNHLY and CDR2 FYNNEI. For the CDR3, the DNA is TGTGCCAGCAGGGCATACCAGTCCTACGAGCAGTACTTC. As protein: CASRAYQSYEQYF.

This clone was detected once. The chain couples TRBV11-2 to TRBJ2-4; D might be TRBD1 (6 bases). Per the germline V gene, CDR1 is SGHAT and CDR2 is FQNNGV. Trimming took 1 base from V and 7 from J, leaving 14 bases between them. CDR3 length: 15 residues. CDR3 region: CASSLVPGGSNIQYF. CDR3 nucleotide sequence: TGTGCCAGCAGCTTAGTTCCTGGGGGCTCTAACATTCAGTACTTC.

The chain has TRBV7-9 and TRBJ2-7, with D perhaps matching TRBD1 (6 bases). The CDR3 consists of 15 residues. From germline, CDR1 is SEHNR and CDR2 FQNEAQ (reference sequence). Trimming left V 5 bases short and J 1 base short, with 15 bases between. The CDR3 reads CASSHPRGSSYEQYF. The CDR3 bases are TGTGCCAGCAGCCACCCCAGGGGCAGTTCCTACGAGCAGTACTTC.

The sample holds one count of this clone. The chain recombines TRBV16 with TRBJ2-7, with D possibly TRBD2 on 5 matching bases. CDR3 length: 15 amino acids. Germline V gene sequence: CDR1 KGHSY, CDR2 FQNENV. The V end was cut by 4 bases, the J end by 0 bases, with 13 bases between. The CDR3 DNA is TGTGCCAGCAGCCGAGAGAGGGCTGTCTCCTACGAGCAGTACTTC. This encodes CASSRERAVSYEQYF.

The gene calls are TRBV7-9 and TRBJ1-3; maybe TRBD1 (5 bases). The ends were cut back, 8 bases at V and 0 bases at J, with 8 bases in the middle. The CDR3 runs 13 residues. Germline CDR1 and CDR2: SEHNR and FQNEAQ (reference sequence). CDR3: CASGRGSGNTIYF. In nucleotides, the CDR3 is TGTGCCAGCGGGAGGGGCTCTGGAAACACCATATATTTT.

The chain is built from TRBV2 and TRBJ1-2, with D possibly being TRBD1 (5 bases). Germline V gives CDR1 SNHLY, CDR2 FYNNEI. The germline V and J ends were trimmed by 0 bases and 11 bases, with 13 bases remaining between them. The CDR3 is made up of 13 amino acids. The CDR3 loop reads CASSEARAGTYTF. Here the CDR3 DNA reads TGTGCCAGCAGTGAAGCGCGGGCAGGGACTTACACCTTC. The full variable domain, its missing parts supplied by reference TRBV2 and TRBJ1-2, is EPEVTQTPSHQVTQMGQEVILRCVPISNHLYFYWYRQILGQKVEFLVSFYNNEISEKSEIFDDQFSVERPDGSNFTLKIRSTKLEDSAMYFCASSEARAGTYTFGSGTRLTVV.

V is TRBV6-5 and J is TRBJ1-2; tentatively, D is TRBD1 (5 bases). The CDR3 has 15 amino acids. Germline CDR1 MNHEY, CDR2 SVGAGI. The V end was cut by 6 bases, the J end by 3 bases, with 17 bases between. CDR3 in DNA: TGTGCCAGCAGCCGAAGAGGGACGGGGGACTATGGCTACACCTTC. Translation: CASSRRGTGDYGYTF.

This chain connects TRBV9 to TRBJ2-2, with 8 bases fitting TRBD2. V was clipped by 0 bases and J by 7 bases; unmatched bases: 11. The germline CDR1 and CDR2 sequences are SGDLS and YYNGEE. The CDR3 covers 17 residues. In nucleotides, the CDR3 is TGTGCCAGCAGCGTAGGGGGACTAGGGGGAGGATTCGGGGAGCTGTTTTTT. Its protein product is CASSVGGLGGGFGELFF. Using reference TRBV9 and TRBJ2-2 for the parts outside the CDR3, the full variable domain is DSGVTQTPKHLITATGQRVTLRCSPRSGDLSVYWYQQSLDQGLQFLIQYYNGEERAKGNILERFSAQQFPDLHSELNLSSLELGDSALYFCASSVGGLGGGFGELFFGEGSRLTVL.

CDR3 nucleotide sequence: TGTGCCAGTACCCGTGACAGTGACTATGGCTACACCTTC. Translating gives CASTRDSDYGYTF. The chain is built from TRBV19 and TRBJ1-2, with a weak D call TRBD1 (5 bases). The germline V and J ends were trimmed by 7 bases and 3 bases, with 12 bases remaining between them. CDR3 length: 13 residues. CDR1 and CDR2 (germline): LNHDA, SQIVND (reference sequence).

CDR3 DNA: TGTGCCAGCAGTTTATCCGGGAATTGGGGCTACACCTTC. Translated: CASSLSGNWGYTF. The rearrangement links TRBV27 to TRBJ1-2, with D uncertain. The CDR3 is 13 amino acids. The V end was cut by 0 bases, the J end by 8 bases, with 10 bases between. CDR1 and CDR2 (germline): MNHEY, SMNVEV (reference sequence).

This chain links TRBV15 with TRBJ2-7, with D possibly matching TRBD2 (6 bases). Germline loops: CDR1 LNHNV, CDR2 YYDKDF (reference sequence). The germline V and J ends were trimmed by 2 bases and 4 bases, with 18 bases remaining between them. The CDR3 is 16 amino acids. The CDR3 DNA reads as TGTGCCACCAGCAGATCCTTCAGTCTCGGGGGTTACGAGCAGTACTTC. Protein sequence: CATSRSFSLGGYEQYF.

The genes are TRBV6-1 and TRBJ1-5; D may be TRBD1 (5 bases). The V end lost 7 bases, the J end lost 4 bases, and 17 bases lay between the germline ends. This CDR3 spans 15 amino acids. From germline, CDR1 is MNHNS and CDR2 SASEGT. The CDR3 DNA reads as TGTGCCAGCACCCCGCGTCTAGGGGTTAATCAGCCCCAGCATTTT. Encoded protein: CASTPRLGVNQPQHF.

The chain recombines TRBV7-9 with TRBJ2-5, with a weak D call TRBD1 (5 bases). CDR3 length: 17 amino acids. Trimming stripped 5 bases from V and 5 bases from J, with 24 bases between. Germline V CDR1 and CDR2: SEHNR, FQNEAQ (reference sequence). CDR3 sequence reads: CASSPIKRTGSGETQYF. The DNA for the CDR3 is TGTGCCAGCAGCCCCATCAAGCGAACAGGCAGTGGGGAGACCCAGTACTTC.

This clone was found a few times. The chain links TRBV14 to TRBJ2-1; D is undetermined. V dropped 3 bases and J dropped 6 bases, with 6 bases sitting between them. Per the germline V gene, CDR1 is SGHDN and CDR2 is FVKESK. The CDR3 runs 12 residues. The CDR3 protein is CASSHNVNEQFF. The CDR3, as DNA: TGTGCCAGCAGCCACAATGTCAATGAGCAGTTCTTC.

The chain joins TRBV18 to TRBJ2-7; 7 nucleotides match TRBD2. In germline, CDR1 is KGHSH, CDR2 LQKENI. The CDR3 extends over 14 amino acids. With 6 bases clipped from V and 0 bases from J, the junction kept 5 bases outside the gene matches. CDR3 in amino acids: CASSIGGSSYEQYF. In DNA form, the CDR3 reads TGTGCCAGCTCGATCGGCGGGAGCTCCTACGAGCAGTACTTC.

Worth noting for this clone: The junction and the germline gene differ at one end; a read error may be behind it. This rearrangement joins TRBV7-7 to TRBJ2-1; 10 bases line up with TRBD2. CDR3 length: 16 amino acids. Looked up from germline, CDR1 is SSHAT and CDR2 is FNYEAQ (reference sequence). CDR3 loop: CASSLGAGGPDDEQFF. The CDR3 DNA follows: TGTGCTAGCAGCTTGGGAGCGGGAGGGCCCGATGATGAGCAGTTCTTC.

The chain uses TRBV5-4 and TRBJ1-6, with no clear D. Trimming took off 0 bases at V and 12 bases at J, with 13 bases between the two ends. Germline lookup yields CDR1 SGHNT and CDR2 YYREEE (reference sequence). The CDR3 is 14 amino acids. CDR3 sequence (DNA): TGTGCCAGCAGCTTGGATGGGCCAGAACAACCCCTCCACTTT. Translation: CASSLDGPEQPLHF. Using reference TRBV5-4 and TRBJ1-6 for the parts outside the CDR3, the full variable domain is ETGVTQSPTHLIKTRGQQVTLRCSSQSGHNTVSWYQQALGQGPQFIFQYYREEENGRGNFPPRFSGLQFPNYSSELNVNALELDDSALYLCASSLDGPEQPLHFGNGTRLTVT.

The CDR3 is CASSLGAIAYEQYF. Here the CDR3 DNA reads TGTGCCAGCAGTTTAGGGGCGATAGCCTACGAGCAGTACTTC. The chain employs TRBV28 and TRBJ2-7; weak D call: TRBD1 (5 bases). Germline-derived CDR1 and CDR2 are MDHEN and SYDVKM. Trimming took 2 bases from V and 2 from J, leaving 10 bases between them. This CDR3 contains 14 residues.

The chain employs TRBV6-1 and TRBJ2-3; 9 positions match TRBD2. Germline trimming cut 4 bases from V and 1 base from J; bases unmatched to any gene: 6. The CDR3 contains 16 residues. In germline, CDR1 is MNHNS, CDR2 SASEGT. CDR3 nucleotides: TGTGCCAGCAGTGCTCGGACTAGCGTAGGCACAGATACGCAGTATTTT. Amino acid sequence: CASSARTSVGTDTQYF.

The chain is built from TRBV6-5 and TRBJ1-1; 8 positions agree with TRBD1. This CDR3 contains 15 residues. With V trimmed by 6 bases and J by 2 bases, 8 bases remained unmatched. Per germline, CDR1 MNHEY and CDR2 SVGAGI. The CDR3 sequence is CASRRPGQVNTEAFF. The DNA for the CDR3 is TGTGCCAGCAGGAGGCCGGGACAGGTTAACACTGAAGCTTTCTTT.

The chain uses TRBV28 and TRBJ1-6; D gene uncertain. CDR3 size: 15 residues. V lost 3 bases and J lost 8, with 14 bases in between. Germline assignment: CDR1 MDHEN and CDR2 SYDVKM. CDR3: CASSFQQVFHSPLHF. DNA for the CDR3: TGTGCCAGCAGTTTTCAGCAGGTCTTCCATTCACCCCTCCACTTT.

This clone was found once. V is TRBV5-6 and J is TRBJ1-2, with 7 bases identical to TRBD1. In germline, CDR1 is SGHDT, CDR2 YYEEEE. The CDR3 covers 14 residues. V shed 6 bases, J shed 4 bases, and the junction held 9 bases outside the gene matches. The CDR3 DNA reads as TGTGCCAGCACCCTAACGGGACAGCGCTATGGCTACACCTTC. This sequence encodes CASTLTGQRYGYTF.

The chain joins TRBV18 to TRBJ2-3; no definite D call. The germline V gene encodes CDR1 KGHSH and CDR2 LQKENI. The CDR3 is 13 amino acids. V lost 3 bases, J lost 3 bases, and 7 bases lay in between. CDR3 protein: CASSPGITDTQYF. In nucleotides, the CDR3 is TGTGCCAGCTCACCGGGCATTACAGATACGCAGTATTTT. Using reference TRBV18 and TRBJ2-3 for the parts outside the CDR3, the full variable domain is NAGVMQNPRHLVRRRGQEARLRCSPMKGHSHVYWYRQLPEEGLKFMVYLQKENIIDESGMPKERFSAEFPKEGPSILRIQQVVRGDSAAYFCASSPGITDTQYFGPGTRLTVL.